The text below deals with one T cell receptor beta chain. There are many counts of this clonotype. Its antigen is currently not known. Within one base of it there is no much larger clone, and no base qualities were kept. Sequences SGHRS (CDR1) and YFSETQ (CDR2) are obtained from the germline V gene. The trim is 0 bases for V and 6 bases for J, with a gap of 17 bases between the germline ends. The cysteine opens and the phenylalanine closes a CDR3 of 16 amino acids. Of all the DNA, just the CDR3 is kept, 48 bases in frame from base 1. Library prep was done by PCR. The listed sequencing device is Illumina HiSeq 2500. TCR library preparation used molecular barcoding, with unique molecular identifiers applied to normalize quantification of the TCRbeta repertoire. TCRdb handled the public reads itself, with Q25 trimming in fastp and clone calling in MiXCR, and kept productive beta chains. Each CDR3 protein appears once, grouped with its most common genes and DNA. Here the sample has about 440,000 distinct CDR3 sequences; roughly 43% occur a single time. The ten largest clones take up 27% of the sample.

This sample was included in a study of T-cell reconstitution after alpha-beta-depleted transplantation in children (dated by TCRdb to the mid-2010s). In the study overall: Using TCR repertoire profiling, the study followed T-cell immune reconstitution in a quantitative way in children after TCRalphabeta/CD19-depleted allogeneic hematopoietic cell transplantation. On the study overall, not on this receptor specifically: Apparently early alphabetaT-cell count recovery about two months after transplant reportedly relied on only several hundred rapidly expanded clones derived from non-depleted graft cells. In some patients, high TCRbeta diversity at day 60 was attributed to recipient T cells and intrathymic progenitors that had survived conditioning. Hyperexpanded clone frequencies declined over subsequent months; after one year, T-cell counts and TCRbeta diversity were mostly attributed to newly produced T cells.

The treatment or condition label corresponds to: allogeneic hematopoietic cell transplantation with graft depleted of TCRalphabeta T cells and CD19 B cells. The children who served as transplant recipients had been given grafts of TCRalphabeta/CD19-depleted allogeneic hematopoietic cells. The sequence links TRBV5-1 to TRBJ2-3; the D match is possibly TRBD1 or TRBD2, with 5 bases aligned in each. This sample comprised PBMCs, obtained before TCRalphabeta/CD19-depleted stem cell transplant. This clonotype was sampled from a girl aged 2-10 years with aplastic anemia, due to receive a stem cell transplant. The CDR3 has the sequence CASSLEAGSGADTQYF. The bases read TGCGCCAGCAGCTTGGAGGCAGGGAGTGGCGCGGATACGCAGTATTTT. With all but the CDR3 taken from the reference TRBV5-1 and TRBJ2-3 genes, the full variable domain is: KAGVTQTPRYLIKTRGQQVTLSCSPISGHRSVSWYQQTPGQGLQFLFEYFSETQRNKGNFPGRFSGRQFSNSRSEMNVSTLELGDSALYLCASSLEAGSGADTQYFGPGTRLTVL.